The 26 T cell receptor beta chains presented below share a single source sample, sequenced in a study of regulatory T cells in long-lasting Graves disease. The time point denotes: persistent/refractory GD, antithyroid drugs over 5 years with positive TRAb. RNA from PBMCs was the source of the TCR library. TCR beta libraries were built with iRepertoire HTBI primers and Arm-PCR of CDR3 regions. TCRdb analysed the multiplex PCR reads with MiXCR anew, one entry per CDR3 protein. Counted here are roughly 400,000 distinct CDR3 sequences, 21% occurring once; the ten biggest clones make up more than 13%. The sequencing used peripheral blood mononuclear cells (PBMCs), collected when the disease was refractory, from a patient treated with antithyroid drugs. The receptors shown here come from a female donor with Graves disease.

V and J are TRBV19 and TRBJ2-5; 12 bases are shared with TRBD2. The better agreement between TRBJ2-1 and the DNA end casts doubt on the J call. The germline V gene encodes CDR1 LNHDA and CDR2 SQIVND (reference sequence). The CDR3 is made up of 15 amino acids. The CDR3 DNA reads TGTGCCAGTAGTAGACTAGCGGGAGCTTACAATGAGCAGTTCTTC. Residues: CASSRLAGAYNEQFF.

J is TRBJ2-7 and V is TRBV13; D is uncertain. Germline V gene lookup returns CDR1 PRHDT and CDR2 FYEKMQ (reference sequence). Trimming removed 4 bases from V and 4 bases from J, with 5 bases in between. The CDR3 sequence is 11 residues long. CDR3 DNA: TGTGCCAGCAGCTGGAGATACGAGCAGTACTTC. The encoded protein is CASSWRYEQYF.

This clonotype was counted a few times. The chain joins TRBV3-1 to TRBJ2-7; 11 nucleotides agree with TRBD1. The junction had 12 bases not matched to a gene; V was cut back by 3 bases and J by 5 bases. This CDR3 has 17 amino acids. Germline CDR1 is LGHDT and CDR2 is YNNKEL (reference sequence). Here the CDR3 reads CASSQADEDRGQDEQYF. The DNA of the CDR3 is TGTGCCAGCAGCCAGGCTGACGAGGACAGGGGGCAGGACGAGCAGTACTTC.

This clonotype was found many times. The chain joins TRBV2 to TRBJ2-7; 11 bases line up with TRBD2. The CDR3 contains 13 residues. The germline CDR1 and CDR2 sequences are SNHLY and FYNNEI. J gave up 4 bases and V 6 bases, and 2 bases lay outside the gene matches. The DNA of the CDR3 is TGTGCCAGCAGGAGACTAGCGGGATACGAGCAGTACTTC. It yields the protein CASRRLAGYEQYF.

This clonotype occurred a few times. The rearrangement joins TRBV5-1 to TRBJ2-2; 7 nucleotides agree with TRBD1. The germline V gene has CDR1 SGHRS and CDR2 YFSETQ. This CDR3 has 13 residues. V trimming: 10 bases; J trimming: 0 bases; junction bases outside the gene matches: 3. In DNA form, the CDR3 reads TGCGCCTCCGGGACAGCGAACACCGGGGAGCTGTTTTTT. Translated: CASGTANTGELFF.

This clonotype was seen ten or more times. This chain links TRBV15 with TRBJ2-5; no clear D gene. In germline, CDR1 is LNHNV, CDR2 YYDKDF (reference sequence). CDR3 length: 15 amino acids. V was cut by 1 base and J by 2 bases, with 11 bases left in between. The CDR3 nucleotides read TGTGCCACCAGCAGAGGGGCCGGGCTTCAAGAGACCCAGTACTTC. This codes for CATSRGAGLQETQYF.

The chain has TRBV6-1 and TRBJ2-7, with D tentatively TRBD1 (5 bases). The CDR3 is 12 amino acids. V was trimmed by 5 bases and J by 5 bases, leaving 10 bases between them. Germline values: CDR1 MNHNS, CDR2 SASEGT. The chain's CDR3 is CASSHGQDEQYF. CDR3 in DNA: TGTGCCAGCAGTCATGGACAAGACGAGCAGTACTTC.

To note about this clonotype: A read error may produce the germline difference seen at one junction end. The chain is built from TRBV28 and TRBJ2-3; D ambiguous. Germline assignment: CDR1 MDHEN and CDR2 SYDVKM. This CDR3 contains 14 residues. The CDR3 loop is CASSFFGSEDTLYF. As DNA, the CDR3 is TGTGCCAGCAGTTTTTTTGGGTCCGAAGATACGCTGTATTTT.

By share, this clonotype counts as medium-sized (0.01 to 0.1%). This chain uses TRBV15 with TRBJ1-5; 8 bases agree with TRBD1. The CDR3 has 15 residues. Trimming at V came to 0 bases and at J to 5 bases, leaving 3 bases not matched to a gene. CDR1 is LNHNV and CDR2 is YYDKDF in the germline V gene (reference sequence). The CDR3 spells CATSRERQGYQPQHF. CDR3 DNA sequence: TGTGCCACCAGCAGAGAGAGACAGGGGTATCAGCCCCAGCATTTT. Full variable domain (rest looked up from reference TRBV15 and TRBJ1-5): DAMVIQNPRYQVTQFGKPVTLSCSQTLNHNVMYWYQQKSSQAPKLLFHYYDKDFNNEADTPDNFQSRRPNTSFCFLDIRSPGLGDTAMYLCATSRERQGYQPQHFGDGTRLSIL.

This clonotype was counted ten times or more. V and J are TRBV7-9 and TRBJ1-1; D is undetermined. CDR3 length equals 14 residues. CDR1 is SEHNR and CDR2 is FQNEAQ in the germline V gene (reference sequence). Deletions cut 3 bases from V and 0 bases from J, with 8 bases between. The chain's CDR3 is CASSFLSVNTEAFF. For the CDR3, the DNA is TGTGCCAGCAGCTTTTTATCGGTGAACACTGAAGCTTTCTTT.

V usage is TRBV20-1 and J usage is TRBJ2-7; 12 bases line up with TRBD2. After removal of 2 bases from V and 2 bases from J, the junction contained 16 bases not matched to a gene. This CDR3 has 19 amino acids. CDR1 is DFQATT and CDR2 is SNEGSKA in the germline V gene (reference sequence). CDR3 in amino acids: CSARTPGTSGLHNTYEQYF. As DNA, the CDR3 is TGCAGTGCTAGAACGCCCGGGACTAGCGGGCTTCACAACACCTACGAGCAGTACTTC.

This chain connects TRBV18 to TRBJ2-2; 7 bases are a match to TRBD1. With 2 bases clipped from V and 5 bases from J, the junction kept 8 bases outside the gene matches. CDR3 length: 16 amino acids. CDR1 is KGHSH, CDR2 LQKENI, per germline. CDR3 sequence reads: CASSPNTGAETGELFF. In nucleotides, the CDR3 is TGTGCCAGCTCACCAAACACAGGGGCCGAGACCGGGGAGCTGTTTTTT. The whole variable domain, filled in from reference TRBV18 and TRBJ2-2, reads NAGVMQNPRHLVRRRGQEARLRCSPMKGHSHVYWYRQLPEEGLKFMVYLQKENIIDESGMPKERFSAEFPKEGPSILRIQQVVRGDSAAYFCASSPNTGAETGELFFGEGSRLTVL.

Comment on this clonotype: A read error is possible here, since a much larger clone lies one base away. This rearrangement joins TRBV2 to TRBJ2-1; tentative D call: TRBD2 (6 bases). The V gene lost 11 bases and the J gene lost 9 bases, with 23 bases spanning the gap. Germline-derived CDR1 and CDR2 are SNHLY and FYNNEI. This CDR3 has 14 amino acids. The DNA for the CDR3 is TGTGCCGGCACTTGGGACTCCATTTACGGTGAGCAGTTCTTC. Translation: CAGTWDSIYGEQFF.

Only a few counts were recorded for this clonotype. The chain has TRBV28 and TRBJ1-3; D uncertain. Trimming took 3 bases from V and 0 from J, leaving 9 bases between them. In germline, CDR1 is MDHEN, CDR2 SYDVKM. This CDR3 spans 15 amino acids. CDR3 nucleotide sequence: TGTGCCAGCAGTTTGCCCGTTACCTCTGGAAACACCATATATTTT. As protein: CASSLPVTSGNTIYF.

V gene TRBV30 combines with J gene TRBJ1-1; a weak D match, TRBD1 (5 bases). This CDR3 region has 14 residues. Trimming removed 2 bases from V and 6 bases from J, with 16 bases in between. Germline V gene lookup returns CDR1 GTSNPN and CDR2 SVGIG (reference sequence). This CDR3 reads CAWSPRRVPSEAFF. For the CDR3, the DNA is TGTGCCTGGAGTCCACGCAGGGTCCCCTCTGAAGCTTTCTTT.

This sequence joins TRBV11-2 and TRBJ2-3; D is unresolved. The CDR3 loop spans 15 amino acids. Germline CDR1 and CDR2: SGHAT and FQNNGV. V lost 0 bases, J lost 0 bases, and 7 bases lay in between. The CDR3 DNA reads TGTGCCAGCAGCTTAGAGTCCGGAAGCACAGATACGCAGTATTTT. Its protein product is CASSLESGSTDTQYF.

This clonotype has ten or more counts. The gene calls are TRBV2 and TRBJ2-2; D is uncertain. Per germline, CDR1 SNHLY and CDR2 FYNNEI. With 6 bases removed from V and 8 bases from J, the gap between germline ends came to 10 bases. The CDR3 consists of 12 residues. DNA for the CDR3: TGTGCCAGCAGGGGCGACTTTGGGGAGCTGTTTTTT. Amino acids: CASRGDFGELFF.

Ten or more counts support this clonotype. V is TRBV2 and J is TRBJ1-4; D not certain. Germline V lookup: CDR1 SNHLY, CDR2 FYNNEI. Trimming stripped 8 bases from V and 2 bases from J, with 9 bases between. This CDR3 has 13 residues. The CDR3 nucleotides read TGTGCCAGCCTCTGGGCGACTAATGAAAAACTGTTTTTT. As protein: CASLWATNEKLFF.

This clonotype was observed at least ten times. The chain joins TRBV6-1 to TRBJ2-7; D may match TRBD1 or TRBD2 (5 bases each). Trimming cost V 6 bases and J 2 bases, with 14 bases left between them. Germline-derived CDR1 and CDR2 are MNHNS and SASEGT. This CDR3 region has 14 residues. CDR3 sequence (DNA): TGTGCCAGCAGACGTACTAGGGACCCCTACGAGCAGTACTTC. The encoded protein is CASRRTRDPYEQYF.

Ten or more counts support this clonotype. The gene calls are TRBV7-2 and TRBJ2-5; D remains unclear. The V end lost 4 bases, the J end lost 3 bases, and 12 bases lay between the germline ends. Germline V gene sequence: CDR1 SGHTA, CDR2 FQGNSA. CDR3 length: 14 amino acids. CDR3 coding DNA: TGTGCCAGCAGCTCCCTAACGTGGGAAGAGACCCAGTACTTC. It yields the protein CASSSLTWEETQYF.

This clonotype was observed once. This rearrangement joins TRBV20-1 to TRBJ2-7; 9 bases agree with TRBD2. This CDR3 comprises 16 residues. The V gene end was trimmed by 7 bases and the J gene end by 3 bases; junction bases not matched to a gene: 16. CDR1 and CDR2 from the germline V gene are DFQATT and SNEGSKA (reference sequence). In DNA, the CDR3 is TGCAGTGTCCAGGATAGCGGGAGAGATTCAATCTACGAGCAGTACTTC. Its protein product is CSVQDSGRDSIYEQYF.

This clonotype was detected many times. This chain uses TRBV20-1 with TRBJ2-7; 7 positions match TRBD1. This CDR3 has 13 residues. V shed 6 bases, J shed 2 bases, and the junction held 7 bases outside the gene matches. Germline V lookup: CDR1 DFQATT, CDR2 SNEGSKA (reference sequence). The CDR3 spells CSAHRGVTYEQYF. CDR3 coding DNA: TGCAGTGCCCACAGGGGCGTAACCTACGAGCAGTACTTC.

This clonotype was observed many times. This chain connects TRBV24-1 to TRBJ2-2, with D possibly matching TRBD2 (6 bases). Trimming cost V 7 bases and J 4 bases, with 12 bases left between them. Germline-derived CDR1 and CDR2 are KGHDR and SFDVKD. The CDR3 has 14 residues. CDR3 region: CATRGGFGTGELFF. In DNA form, the CDR3 reads TGTGCCACCAGGGGAGGTTTTGGCACCGGGGAGCTGTTTTTT.

The rearrangement joins TRBV15 to TRBJ2-5; 7 bases line up with TRBD2. CDR1 and CDR2 from the germline V gene are LNHNV and YYDKDF (reference sequence). Trimming took 0 bases from V and 6 from J; bases not matched to a gene: 7. This CDR3 spans 15 amino acids. The CDR3 DNA sequence: TGTGCCACCAGCAGAGACCGCGGGAGCACAAAGACCCAGTACTTC. Translation gives CATSRDRGSTKTQYF.

This clonotype was counted ten times or more. The CDR3 DNA is TGTGCCAGCAGTTTATCGACCCGGAACACTGAAGCTTTCTTT. It translates to CASSLSTRNTEAFF. V and J are TRBV12-3 or TRBV12-4 and TRBJ1-1; D is undetermined. With 2 bases removed from V and 1 base from J, the gap between germline ends came to 8 bases. This CDR3 has 14 residues.

The CDR3 loop reads CATSRNTANTEAFF. CDR3 coding DNA: TGTGCCACCAGCAGAAATACAGCGAACACTGAAGCTTTCTTT. V gene TRBV15 combines with J gene TRBJ1-1; D is unresolved. The CDR3 is made up of 14 amino acids. V lost 2 bases and J 1 base, leaving 8 bases between the germline ends. The germline V gene has CDR1 LNHNV and CDR2 YYDKDF (reference sequence). Supplemented by reference TRBV15 and TRBJ1-1, the full variable domain reads DAMVIQNPRYQVTQFGKPVTLSCSQTLNHNVMYWYQQKSSQAPKLLFHYYDKDFNNEADTPDNFQSRRPNTSFCFLDIRSPGLGDTAMYLCATSRNTANTEAFFGQGTRLTVV.